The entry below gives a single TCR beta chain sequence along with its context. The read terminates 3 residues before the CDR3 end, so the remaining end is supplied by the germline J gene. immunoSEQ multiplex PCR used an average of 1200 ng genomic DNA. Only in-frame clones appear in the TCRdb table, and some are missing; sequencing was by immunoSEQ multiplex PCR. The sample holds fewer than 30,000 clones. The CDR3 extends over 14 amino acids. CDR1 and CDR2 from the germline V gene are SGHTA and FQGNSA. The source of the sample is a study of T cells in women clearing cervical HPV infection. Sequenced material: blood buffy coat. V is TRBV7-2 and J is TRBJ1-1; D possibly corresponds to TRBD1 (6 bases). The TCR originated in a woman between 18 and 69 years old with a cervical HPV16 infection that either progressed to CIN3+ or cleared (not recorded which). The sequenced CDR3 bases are TGTGCCAGCAGCTTGAGGGGGAACCAAGAGACA. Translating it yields CASSLRGNQET. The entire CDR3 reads CASSLRGNQETAFF.